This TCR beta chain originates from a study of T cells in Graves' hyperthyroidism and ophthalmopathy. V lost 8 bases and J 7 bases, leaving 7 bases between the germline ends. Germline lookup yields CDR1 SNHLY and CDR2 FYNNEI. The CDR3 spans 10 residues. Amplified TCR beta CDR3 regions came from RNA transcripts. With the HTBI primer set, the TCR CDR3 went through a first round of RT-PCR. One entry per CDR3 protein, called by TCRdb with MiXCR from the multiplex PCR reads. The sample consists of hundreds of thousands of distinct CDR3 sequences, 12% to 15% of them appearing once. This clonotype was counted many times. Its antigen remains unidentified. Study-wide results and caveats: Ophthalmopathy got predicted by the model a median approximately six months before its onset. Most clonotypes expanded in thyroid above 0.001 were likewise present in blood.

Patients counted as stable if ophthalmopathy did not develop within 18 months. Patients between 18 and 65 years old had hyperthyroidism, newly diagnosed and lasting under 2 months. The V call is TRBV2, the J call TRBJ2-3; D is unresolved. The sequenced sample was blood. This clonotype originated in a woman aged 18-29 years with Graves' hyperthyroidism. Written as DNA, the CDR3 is TGTGCCAGCTCTGTTTATACGCAGTATTTT. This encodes CASSVYTQYF. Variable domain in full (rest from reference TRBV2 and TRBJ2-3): EPEVTQTPSHQVTQMGQEVILRCVPISNHLYFYWYRQILGQKVEFLVSFYNNEISEKSEIFDDQFSVERPDGSNFTLKIRSTKLEDSAMYFCASSVYTQYFGPGTRLTVL.